Listed below are T cell receptor beta chains from one sample, sequenced in a study of OX40 agonist ivuxolimab in advanced cancers. Sequencing was performed with immunoSEQ multiplex PCR; in TCRdb, only in-frame clones are kept and a portion is missing. The sample lists tens of thousands of clones; roughly 80% were seen once. Sequenced material: CD4+ or CD8+ T cells sorted from blood, taken in a trial of the OX40 agonist ivuxolimab. These receptors were collected from an adult with an advanced solid tumor such as melanoma, head and neck, liver or kidney cancer. The conserved cysteine and the conserved F or W are not part of the CDR3 here.

len: 12; j_gene: TRBJ1-2; v_gene: TRBV6-6; CDR3aa: ASSSHPGQDGYT
len: 11; j_gene: TRBJ1-4; v_gene: TRBV5-8; CDR3aa: ASSLVSWEKLF
len: 9; j_gene: TRBJ2-3; v_gene: TRBV28; CDR3aa: ASSLSDTQY
len: 14; j_gene: TRBJ1-6; v_gene: TRBV30; CDR3aa: AWSGGFGQGSSPLH
len: 12; j_gene: TRBJ2-5; v_gene: TRBV7-2; CDR3aa: ASSPGAFQETQY
len: 12; j_gene: TRBJ1-2; v_gene: TRBV21-1; CDR3aa: ASSKTGSNYGYT
len: 12; j_gene: TRBJ2-5; v_gene: TRBV19; CDR3aa: ASSLTWGSETQY
len: 14; j_gene: TRBJ2-2; v_gene: TRBV5-1; CDR3aa: ASSPRSAANTGELF
len: 11; j_gene: TRBJ2-3; v_gene: TRBV5-6; CDR3aa: ASSLWDTDTQY
len: 14; j_gene: TRBJ2-1; v_gene: TRBV5-1; CDR3aa: ASSLEVGGPGNEQF
len: 13; j_gene: TRBJ2-5; v_gene: TRBV30; CDR3aa: AWSSGLGMRETQY
len: 13; j_gene: TRBJ1-6; v_gene: TRBV4-3; CDR3aa: ASSRTQGGNSPLH
len: 11; j_gene: TRBJ1-5; v_gene: TRBV29-1; CDR3aa: SAEVGQGQPQH
len: 11; j_gene: TRBJ2-2; v_gene: TRBV7-7; CDR3aa: ASGVTDTGELF
len: 11; j_gene: TRBJ2-7; v_gene: TRBV5-8; CDR3aa: ASTRGSSYEQY
len: 13; j_gene: TRBJ1-6; v_gene: TRBV9; CDR3aa: ASSVEGGGNSPLH
len: 14; j_gene: TRBJ2-5; v_gene: TRBV5-4; CDR3aa: ASSPTGGTGTETQY
len: 11; j_gene: .; v_gene: TRBV5-1; CDR3aa: ASSLDLAGEQY
len: 12; j_gene: TRBJ2-3; v_gene: TRBV7-2; CDR3aa: ASSPSGGVDTQY
len: 13; j_gene: TRBJ2-1; v_gene: TRBV11-3; CDR3aa: ASSPSEGLYNEQF
len: 12; j_gene: TRBJ2-5; v_gene: TRBV7-2; CDR3aa: ASSFSGGGETQY
len: 12; j_gene: TRBJ2-3; v_gene: TRBV18; CDR3aa: ASSPQGPPDTQY
len: 15; j_gene: TRBJ2-1; v_gene: TRBV4-3; CDR3aa: ASSQGAGTGSYNEQF
len: 11; j_gene: TRBJ1-1; v_gene: TRBV4-1; CDR3aa: ASRPYVANEAF
len: 14; j_gene: TRBJ2-5; v_gene: TRBV9; CDR3aa: ASSVGAGAAQETQY
len: 12; j_gene: TRBJ1-1; v_gene: TRBV23-1; CDR3aa: ASRRGTGDTEAF
len: 15; j_gene: TRBJ2-3; v_gene: TRBV5-1; CDR3aa: ASARGSGSKGADTQY
len: 12; j_gene: TRBJ1-1; v_gene: TRBV11-2; CDR3aa: ASSSVQGRTEAF
len: 13; j_gene: TRBJ1-5; v_gene: TRBV6-1; CDR3aa: ASGGFGQGNQPQH
len: 11; j_gene: TRBJ1-1; v_gene: TRBV6-6; CDR3aa: ASSRGENTEAF
len: 13; j_gene: TRBJ1-1; v_gene: TRBV9; CDR3aa: ASSGAGGLNTEAF
len: 14; j_gene: TRBJ2-2; v_gene: TRBV7-9; CDR3aa: ASSLGDTANTGELF
len: 12; j_gene: TRBJ2-7; v_gene: TRBV30; CDR3aa: AMTSASGGYEQY
len: 12; j_gene: TRBJ1-1; v_gene: TRBV23-1; CDR3aa: ASSQSRRYTEAF
len: 11; j_gene: TRBJ2-4; v_gene: TRBV5-1; CDR3aa: ASSLVGDGLQY